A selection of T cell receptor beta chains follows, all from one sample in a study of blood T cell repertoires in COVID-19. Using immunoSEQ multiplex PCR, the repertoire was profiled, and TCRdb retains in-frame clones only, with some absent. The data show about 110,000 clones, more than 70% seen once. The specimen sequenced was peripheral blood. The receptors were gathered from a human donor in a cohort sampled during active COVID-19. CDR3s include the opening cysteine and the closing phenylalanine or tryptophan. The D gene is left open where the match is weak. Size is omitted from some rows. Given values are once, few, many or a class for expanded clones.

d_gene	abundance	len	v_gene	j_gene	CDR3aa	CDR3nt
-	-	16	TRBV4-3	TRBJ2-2	CASSPGTASNTGELFF	TGCGCCAGCAGCCCCGGGACTGCCAGCAACACCGGGGAGCTGTTTTTT
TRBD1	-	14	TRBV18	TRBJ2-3	CASSRGQLTDTQYF	TGTGCCAGCTCACGGGGACAGCTCACAGATACGCAGTATTTT
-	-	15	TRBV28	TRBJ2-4	CASSSDTQIKNIQYF	TGTGCCAGCAGTTCAGACACCCAGATTAAAAACATTCAGTACTTC
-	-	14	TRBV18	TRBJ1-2	CASSPGEVNYGYTF	TGTGCCAGCTCACCGGGAGAGGTTAACTATGGCTACACCTTC
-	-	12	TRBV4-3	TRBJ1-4	CASSPVRGKLFF	TGCGCCAGCAGCCCCGTACGCGGAAAACTGTTTTTT
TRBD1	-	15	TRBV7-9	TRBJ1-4	CASSLNTGVYEKLFF	TGTGCCAGCAGCTTGAACACAGGGGTCTATGAAAAACTGTTTTTT
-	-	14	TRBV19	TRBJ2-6	CASRQDSGANVLTF	TGTGCCAGTAGGCAGGACTCTGGGGCCAACGTCCTGACTTTC
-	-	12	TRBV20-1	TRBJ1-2	CSASRTVLSYTF	TGCAGTGCTAGTCGGACAGTGCTAAGCTACACCTTC
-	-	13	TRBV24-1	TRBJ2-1	CATSVPGLNEQFF	TGTGCCACCAGTGTCCCAGGTCTCAATGAGCAGTTCTTC
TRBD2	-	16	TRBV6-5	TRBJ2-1	CASSFRTSGSASEQFF	TGTGCCAGCAGTTTTAGGACTAGCGGGAGTGCTTCTGAGCAGTTCTTC
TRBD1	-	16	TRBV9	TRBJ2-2	CASSPDRVISTGELFF	TGTGCCAGCAGCCCGGACAGGGTTATTTCGACCGGGGAGCTGTTTTTT
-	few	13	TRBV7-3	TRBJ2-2	CASSGQATGELFF	TGTGCCAGCAGCGGGCAGGCCACCGGGGAGCTGTTTTTT
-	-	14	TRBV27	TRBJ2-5	CASSWSGAGETQYF	TGTGCCAGCAGTTGGTCAGGGGCAGGAGAGACCCAGTACTTC
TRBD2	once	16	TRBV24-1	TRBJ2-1	CATSDPSGRSGNEQFF	TGTGCCACCAGTGACCCTAGCGGGAGGTCGGGCAATGAGCAGTTCTTC
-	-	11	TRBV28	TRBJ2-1	CASSRDNEQFF	TGTGCCAGCAGTCGGGACAATGAGCAGTTCTTC
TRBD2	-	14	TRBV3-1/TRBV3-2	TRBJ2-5	CASTTSGRQETQYF	TGTGCCAGCACAACTAGCGGCCGTCAAGAGACCCAGTACTTC
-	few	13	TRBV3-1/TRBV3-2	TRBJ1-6	CASSPSGASPLHF	TGTGCCAGCAGCCCGAGCGGGGCTTCACCCCTCCACTTT
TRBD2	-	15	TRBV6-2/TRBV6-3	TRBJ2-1	CASSFRGLKVNEQFF	TGTGCCAGCAGCTTTAGGGGACTAAAGGTTAATGAGCAGTTCTTC
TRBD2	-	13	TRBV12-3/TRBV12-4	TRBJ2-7	CASSRTSGTEQYF	TGTGCCAGCAGCCGGACTAGCGGGACCGAGCAGTACTTC
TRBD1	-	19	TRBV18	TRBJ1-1	CASSPPGQGVGGRKTEAFF	TGTGCCAGCTCACCACCGGGACAGGGTGTAGGGGGGCGGAAAACTGAAGCTTTCTTT
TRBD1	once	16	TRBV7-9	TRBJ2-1	CASSSFQGASYNEQFF	TGTGCCAGCAGCTCATTCCAGGGGGCTTCCTACAATGAGCAGTTCTTC
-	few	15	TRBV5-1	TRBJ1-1	CASSLDGGRYTEAFF	TGCGCCAGCAGCTTGGACGGGGGAAGGTACACTGAAGCTTTCTTT
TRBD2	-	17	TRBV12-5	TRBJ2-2	CASGLGTSGRNTGELFF	TGTGCTAGTGGTTTGGGGACTAGCGGGAGGAACACCGGGGAGCTGTTTTTT
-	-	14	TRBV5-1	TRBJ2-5	CASSPGGGRETQYF	TGCGCCAGCAGCCCCGGGGGAGGCCGGGAGACCCAGTACTTC
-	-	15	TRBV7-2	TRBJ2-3	CASSDFMSSTDTQYF	TGTGCCAGCAGCGACTTCATGAGTAGCACAGATACGCAGTATTTT
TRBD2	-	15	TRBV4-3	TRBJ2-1	CASSPSGVRGNEQFF	TGCGCCAGCAGCCCTAGCGGCGTAAGGGGAAATGAGCAGTTCTTC
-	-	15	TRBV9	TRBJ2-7	CASSVDGGANYEQYF	TGTGCCAGCAGCGTAGACGGGGGAGCCAATTACGAGCAGTACTTC
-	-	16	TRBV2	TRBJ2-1	CASSEVQGNSYNEQFF	TGTGCCAGCAGTGAGGTACAGGGTAACTCCTACAATGAGCAGTTCTTC
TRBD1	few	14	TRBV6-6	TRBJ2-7	CASRRGTGGNEQYF	TGTGCCAGCAGACGGGGGACAGGGGGAAACGAGCAGTACTTC
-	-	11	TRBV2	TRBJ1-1	CATRQYTEAFF	TGTGCCACAAGACAGTACACTGAAGCTTTCTTT
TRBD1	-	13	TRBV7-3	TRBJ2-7	CASSRTGSDEQYF	TGTGCCAGCAGCAGGACAGGGTCCGACGAGCAGTACTTC
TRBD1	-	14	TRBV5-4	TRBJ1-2	CASSPKEQGYGYTF	TGTGCCAGCAGCCCCAAGGAACAGGGGTATGGCTACACCTTC
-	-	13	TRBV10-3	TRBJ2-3	CAIRPTSTDTQYF	TGTGCCATCAGGCCCACTAGCACAGATACGCAGTATTTT
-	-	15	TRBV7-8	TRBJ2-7	CASSLNQAASYEQYF	TGTGCCAGCAGCTTAAATCAGGCTGCCTCCTACGAGCAGTACTTC
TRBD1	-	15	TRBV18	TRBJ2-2	CASSTQGANTGELFF	TGTGCCAGCTCGACGCAGGGGGCGAACACCGGGGAGCTGTTTTTT
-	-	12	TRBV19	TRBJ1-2	CAGFTANYGYTF	TGTGCCGGATTTACAGCTAACTATGGCTACACCTTC
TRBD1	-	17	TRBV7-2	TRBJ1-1	CASSSLTGAALNTEAFF	TGTGCCAGCAGCTCATTGACAGGGGCCGCATTGAACACTGAAGCTTTCTTT
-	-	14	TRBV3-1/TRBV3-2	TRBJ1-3	CASSPLGGGGTIYF	TGTGCCAGCAGCCCTCTTGGGGGAGGAGGCACCATATATTTT
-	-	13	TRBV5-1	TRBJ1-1	CASSQTASGEAFF	TGCGCCAGCAGCCAAACAGCCAGTGGTGAAGCTTTCTTT
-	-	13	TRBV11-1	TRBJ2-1	CASSNRVLHEQFF	TGTGCCAGCAGTAACAGGGTCTTGCATGAGCAGTTCTTC
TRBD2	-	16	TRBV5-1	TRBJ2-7	CASSPGTSGRAYEQYF	TGCGCCAGCAGCCCAGGGACTAGCGGGAGGGCCTACGAGCAGTACTTC
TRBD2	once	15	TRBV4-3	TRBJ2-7	CASSQDRAGDYEQYF	TGCGCCAGCAGCCAAGATCGAGCGGGGGACTACGAGCAGTACTTC
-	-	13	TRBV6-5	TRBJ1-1	CASSYTGGTEAFF	TGTGCCAGCAGTTACACGGGGGGCACTGAAGCTTTCTTT
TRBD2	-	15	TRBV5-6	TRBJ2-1	CASSQLAGASHEQFF	TGCGCCAGCAGCCAACTAGCGGGAGCTTCCCATGAGCAGTTCTTC
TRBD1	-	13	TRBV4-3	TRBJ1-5	CASSATGGQPQHF	TGCGCCAGCAGCGCGACAGGGGGACAGCCCCAGCATTTT
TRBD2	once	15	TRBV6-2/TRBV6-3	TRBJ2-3	CASSYNTGLADTQYF	TGTGCCAGCAGTTACAACACCGGACTAGCAGATACGCAGTATTTT
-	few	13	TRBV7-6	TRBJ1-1	CASSPGWNTEAFF	TGTGCCAGCAGCCCGGGTTGGAACACTGAAGCTTTCTTT
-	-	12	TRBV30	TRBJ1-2	CACSTGGKSYTF	TGTGCCTGCTCCACGGGGGGGAAAAGCTACACCTTC
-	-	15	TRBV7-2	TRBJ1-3	CASSLGFSVGNTIYF	TGTGCCAGCAGCTTAGGTTTTTCGGTGGGAAACACCATATATTTT
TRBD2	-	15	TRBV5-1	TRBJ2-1	CASRGTSGPLGEQFF	TGCGCCAGCAGGGGGACTAGCGGTCCCCTAGGTGAGCAGTTCTTC
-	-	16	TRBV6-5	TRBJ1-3	CASSYSIGFSGNTIYF	TGTGCCAGCAGTTACTCGATTGGCTTCTCTGGAAACACCATATATTTT
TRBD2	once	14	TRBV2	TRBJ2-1	CASTSGSVYNEQFF	TGTGCCAGCACTAGCGGGAGTGTCTACAATGAGCAGTTCTTC
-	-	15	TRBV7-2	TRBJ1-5	CASSLMGGSNQPQHF	TGTGCCAGCAGCTTAATGGGCGGGAGCAATCAGCCCCAGCATTTT
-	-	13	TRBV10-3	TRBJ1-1	CAICAGPNTEAFF	TGTGCCATCTGTGCAGGGCCGAACACTGAAGCTTTCTTT
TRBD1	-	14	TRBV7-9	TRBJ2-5	CASSSGQGWETQYF	TGTGCCAGCAGCTCCGGACAGGGATGGGAGACCCAGTACTTC
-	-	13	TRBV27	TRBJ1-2	CASGPAQGRGYTF	TGTGCCAGCGGGCCTGCACAGGGTAGGGGCTACACCTTC
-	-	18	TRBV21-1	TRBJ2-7	CASSKVLGLAGVGYEQYF	TGTGCCAGCAGCAAAGTCCTCGGCCTAGCGGGAGTCGGGTACGAGCAGTACTTC